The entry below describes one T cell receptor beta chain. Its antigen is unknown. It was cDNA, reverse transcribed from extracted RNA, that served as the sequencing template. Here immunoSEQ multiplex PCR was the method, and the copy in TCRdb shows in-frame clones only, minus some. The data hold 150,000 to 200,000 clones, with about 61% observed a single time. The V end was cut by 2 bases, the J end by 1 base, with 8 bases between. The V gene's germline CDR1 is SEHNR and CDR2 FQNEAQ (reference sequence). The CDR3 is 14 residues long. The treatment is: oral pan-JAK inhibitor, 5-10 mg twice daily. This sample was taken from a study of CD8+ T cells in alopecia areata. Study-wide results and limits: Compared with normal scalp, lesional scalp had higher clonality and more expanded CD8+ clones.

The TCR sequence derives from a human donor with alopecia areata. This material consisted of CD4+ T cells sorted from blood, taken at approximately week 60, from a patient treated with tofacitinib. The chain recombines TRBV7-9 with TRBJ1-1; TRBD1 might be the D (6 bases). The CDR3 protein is CASSLQQGNTEAFF. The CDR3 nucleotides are TGTGCCAGCAGCTTACAACAGGGGAACACTGAAGCTTTCTTT.